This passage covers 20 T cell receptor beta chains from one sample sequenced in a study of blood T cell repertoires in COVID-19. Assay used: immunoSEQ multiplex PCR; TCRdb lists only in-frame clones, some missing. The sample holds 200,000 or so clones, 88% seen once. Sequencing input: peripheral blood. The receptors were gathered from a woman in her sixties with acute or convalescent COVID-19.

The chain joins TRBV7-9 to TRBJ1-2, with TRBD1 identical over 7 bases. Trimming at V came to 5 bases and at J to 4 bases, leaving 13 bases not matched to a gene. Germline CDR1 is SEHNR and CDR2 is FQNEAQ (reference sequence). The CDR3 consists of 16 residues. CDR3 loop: CASSLGGQTFGYGYTF. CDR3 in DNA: TGTGCCAGCAGCCTAGGGGGACAGACCTTTGGCTATGGCTACACCTTC.

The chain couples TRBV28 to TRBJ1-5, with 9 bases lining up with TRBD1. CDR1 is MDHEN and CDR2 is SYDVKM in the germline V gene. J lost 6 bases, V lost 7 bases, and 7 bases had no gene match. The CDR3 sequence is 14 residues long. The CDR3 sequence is CASTDRGGGQPQHF. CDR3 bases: TGTGCCAGCACCGACAGGGGGGGAGGTCAGCCCCAGCATTTT.

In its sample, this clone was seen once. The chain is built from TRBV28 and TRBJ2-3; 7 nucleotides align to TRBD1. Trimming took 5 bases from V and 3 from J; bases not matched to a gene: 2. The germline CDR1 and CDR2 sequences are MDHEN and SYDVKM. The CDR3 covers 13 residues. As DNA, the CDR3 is TGTGCCAGCAGTAGGACAGGTACAGATACGCAGTATTTT. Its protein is CASSRTGTDTQYF.

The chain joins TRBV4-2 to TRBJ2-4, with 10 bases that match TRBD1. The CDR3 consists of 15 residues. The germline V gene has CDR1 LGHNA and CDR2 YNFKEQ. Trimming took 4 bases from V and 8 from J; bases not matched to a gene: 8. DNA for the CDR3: TGTGCCAGCAGCCGACTTGGGACAGGGGTGGACATTCAGTACTTC. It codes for CASSRLGTGVDIQYF.

Here the CDR3 reads CASSHEGQVYNEQFF. The CDR3, as DNA: TGTGCCAGCAGCCACGAGGGACAGGTCTACAATGAGCAGTTCTTC. V is TRBV11-2 and J is TRBJ2-1; 8 bases are shared with TRBD1. V shed 5 bases, J shed 3 bases, and the junction held 6 bases outside the gene matches. The CDR3 sequence is 15 residues long. From germline, CDR1 is SGHAT and CDR2 FQNNGV.

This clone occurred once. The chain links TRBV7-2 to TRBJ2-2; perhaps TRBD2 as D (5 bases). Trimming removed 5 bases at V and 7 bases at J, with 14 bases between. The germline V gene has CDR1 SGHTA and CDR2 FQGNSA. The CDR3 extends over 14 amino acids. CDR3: CASSVTPGNGELFF. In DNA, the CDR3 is TGTGCCAGCAGCGTGACTCCGGGGAACGGGGAGCTGTTTTTT.

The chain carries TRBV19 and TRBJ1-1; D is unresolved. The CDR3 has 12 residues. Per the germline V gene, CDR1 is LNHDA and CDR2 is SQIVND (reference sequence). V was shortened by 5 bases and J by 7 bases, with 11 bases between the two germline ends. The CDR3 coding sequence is TGTGCCAGTAGTTTTCCTCCGAGTGAAGCTTTCTTT. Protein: CASSFPPSEAFF.

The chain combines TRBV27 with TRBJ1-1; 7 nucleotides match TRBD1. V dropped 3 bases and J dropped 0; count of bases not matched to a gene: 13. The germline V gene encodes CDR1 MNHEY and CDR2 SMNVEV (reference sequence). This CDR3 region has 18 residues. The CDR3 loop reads CASSFTVRQGGLNTEAFF. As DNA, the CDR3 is TGTGCCAGCAGTTTTACCGTCCGACAGGGCGGTTTGAACACTGAAGCTTTCTTT.

The CDR3 reads CASSPVTSGYNEQFF. CDR3 nucleotide sequence: TGTGCCAGCTCACCAGTGACTAGCGGTTACAATGAGCAGTTCTTC. V gene TRBV18 combines with J gene TRBJ2-1; 9 bases agree with TRBD2. Germline loops: CDR1 KGHSH, CDR2 LQKENI. This CDR3 comprises 15 residues. With 2 bases clipped from V and 4 bases from J, the junction kept 3 bases outside the gene matches.

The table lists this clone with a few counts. The CDR3 coding sequence is TGTGCCAGCAGCCCCCGACAGGACAACACTGAAGCTTTCTTT. As protein: CASSPRQDNTEAFF. This chain connects TRBV9 to TRBJ1-1; D is perhaps TRBD1 (6 bases). The ends were cut back, 4 bases at V and 2 bases at J, with 12 bases in the middle. The germline V gene has CDR1 SGDLS and CDR2 YYNGEE. The CDR3 length is 14 residues.

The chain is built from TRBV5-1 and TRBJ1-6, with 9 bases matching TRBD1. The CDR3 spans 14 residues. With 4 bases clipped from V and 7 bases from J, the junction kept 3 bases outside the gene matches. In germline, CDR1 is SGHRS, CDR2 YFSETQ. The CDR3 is CASSRDRVNSPLHF. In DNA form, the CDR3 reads TGCGCCAGCAGCCGGGACAGGGTAAATTCACCCCTCCACTTT. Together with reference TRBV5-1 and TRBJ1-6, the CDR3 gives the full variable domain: KAGVTQTPRYLIKTRGQQVTLSCSPISGHRSVSWYQQTPGQGLQFLFEYFSETQRNKGNFPGRFSGRQFSNSRSEMNVSTLELGDSALYLCASSRDRVNSPLHFGNGTRLTVT.

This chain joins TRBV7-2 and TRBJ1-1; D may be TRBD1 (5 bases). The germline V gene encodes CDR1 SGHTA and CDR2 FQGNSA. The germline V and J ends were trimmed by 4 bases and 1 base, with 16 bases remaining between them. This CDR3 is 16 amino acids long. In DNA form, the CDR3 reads TGTGCCAGCAGCTCCAACTCAGGGCCTTCGAACACTGAAGCTTTCTTT. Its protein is CASSSNSGPSNTEAFF.

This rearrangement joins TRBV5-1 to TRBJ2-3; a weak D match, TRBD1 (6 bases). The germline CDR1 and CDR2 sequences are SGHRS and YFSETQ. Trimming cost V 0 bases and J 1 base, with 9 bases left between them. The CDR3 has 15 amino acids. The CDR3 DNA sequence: TGCGCCAGCAGCTTGGACAGGGCAGGCACAGATACGCAGTATTTT. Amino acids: CASSLDRAGTDTQYF.

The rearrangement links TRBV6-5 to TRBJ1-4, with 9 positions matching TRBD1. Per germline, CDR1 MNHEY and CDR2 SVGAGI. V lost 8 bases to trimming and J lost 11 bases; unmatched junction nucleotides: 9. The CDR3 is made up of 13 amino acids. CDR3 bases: TGTGCCAGCTTGACAGGGGGTGGAGGTAAACTGTTTTTT. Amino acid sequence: CASLTGGGGKLFF.

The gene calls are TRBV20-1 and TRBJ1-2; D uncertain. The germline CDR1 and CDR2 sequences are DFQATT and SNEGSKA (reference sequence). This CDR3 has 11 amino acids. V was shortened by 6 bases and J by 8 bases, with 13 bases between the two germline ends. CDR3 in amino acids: CSARAPSGYTF. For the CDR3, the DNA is TGCAGTGCCCGAGCTCCAAGCGGCTACACCTTC.

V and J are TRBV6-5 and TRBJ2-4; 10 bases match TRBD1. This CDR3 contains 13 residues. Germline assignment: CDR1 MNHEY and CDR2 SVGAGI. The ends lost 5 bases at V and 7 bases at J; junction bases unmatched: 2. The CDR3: CASSRTGGNIQYF. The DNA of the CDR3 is TGTGCCAGCAGTCGGACAGGGGGGAACATTCAGTACTTC.

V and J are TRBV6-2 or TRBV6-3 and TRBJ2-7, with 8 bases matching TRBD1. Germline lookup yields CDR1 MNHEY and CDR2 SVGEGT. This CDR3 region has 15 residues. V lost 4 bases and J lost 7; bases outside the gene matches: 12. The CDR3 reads CASSSARGQAREQYF. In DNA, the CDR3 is TGTGCCAGCAGTTCGGCCCGGGGACAGGCTAGGGAGCAGTACTTC.

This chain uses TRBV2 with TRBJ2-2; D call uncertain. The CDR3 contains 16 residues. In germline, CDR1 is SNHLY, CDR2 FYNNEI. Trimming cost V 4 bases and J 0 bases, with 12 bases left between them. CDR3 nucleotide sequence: TGTGCCAGCAGTGGACAAGGCACAACGAACACCGGGGAGCTGTTTTTT. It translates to CASSGQGTTNTGELFF.

CDR3 loop: CASIQTSGRRDTGELFF. In nucleotides, the CDR3 is TGTGCCAGCATCCAGACTAGCGGGAGAAGGGACACCGGGGAGCTGTTTTTT. The V call is TRBV9, the J call TRBJ2-2, with 12 bases aligning to TRBD2. CDR3 size: 17 residues. The germline V gene encodes CDR1 SGDLS and CDR2 YYNGEE. V lost 6 bases to trimming and J lost 3 bases; unmatched junction nucleotides: 9.

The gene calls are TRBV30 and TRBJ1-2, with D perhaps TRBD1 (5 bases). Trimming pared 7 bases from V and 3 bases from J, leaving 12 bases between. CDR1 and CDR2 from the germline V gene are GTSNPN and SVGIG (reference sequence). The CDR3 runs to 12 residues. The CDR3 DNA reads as TGTGCCTTAAGAGACAGCGACTATGGCTACACCTTC. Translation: CALRDSDYGYTF.